What follows are 23 T cell receptor beta chains derived from one specimen sequenced in a study of blood T cell repertoires in COVID-19. Method: immunoSEQ multiplex PCR; TCRdb's copy keeps in-frame clones and lacks some. The repertoire holds 100,000 or so clones, with 82% as singletons. The specimen sequenced was peripheral blood. These receptors were obtained from a man between 65 and 85 years old with active or convalescent COVID-19.

The V gene is TRBV18, the J gene TRBJ1-5, with 7 nucleotides matching TRBD1. The CDR3 consists of 14 residues. V gave up 6 bases and J gave up 6 bases; unmatched junction bases: 8. Germline-derived CDR1 and CDR2 are KGHSH and LQKENI. CDR3 nucleotide sequence: TGTGCCAGCTCGGAGGGGGCGCAGGCTCAGCCCCAGCATTTT. Translating it yields CASSEGAQAQPQHF.

The V call is TRBV4-1, the J call TRBJ1-1; tentatively, D is TRBD1 (5 bases). The ends were cut back, 5 bases at V and 0 bases at J, with 16 bases in the middle. The CDR3 has 16 residues. CDR1 and CDR2 (germline): MGHRA, YSYEKL. CDR3: CASSSPRDSMNTEAFF. CDR3 DNA: TGCGCCAGCAGCTCTCCCCGGGACTCCATGAACACTGAAGCTTTCTTT.

V usage is TRBV24-1 and J usage is TRBJ2-3, with 10 bases fitting TRBD1. Trimming removed 4 bases from V and 5 bases from J; junction bases left unmatched: 11. This CDR3 has 17 residues. CDR1 is KGHDR, CDR2 SFDVKD, per germline. Written as DNA, the CDR3 is TGTGCCACCAGTGACTCCAAACGACAGGGGGCGAGAGATACGCAGTATTTT. This codes for CATSDSKRQGARDTQYF.

The chain couples TRBV10-1 to TRBJ1-1, with TRBD1 identical over 7 bases. This CDR3 has 15 amino acids. The germline gives CDR1 WNHNN, CDR2 SYGVQD (reference sequence). The V gene end was trimmed by 6 bases and the J gene end by 1 base; junction bases not matched to a gene: 8. The CDR3 DNA follows: TGCGCCAGCAGCCCCCGGGACAGACAGAACACTGAAGCTTTCTTT. It encodes CASSPRDRQNTEAFF.

The chain couples TRBV15 to TRBJ1-2; perhaps TRBD1 as D (6 bases). Germline V lookup: CDR1 LNHNV, CDR2 YYDKDF (reference sequence). Trimming removed 0 bases at V and 5 bases at J, with 13 bases between. The CDR3 is 15 residues long. CDR3 amino acids: CATSRETGTHYGYTF. The CDR3 region has the DNA TGTGCCACCAGCAGAGAAACCGGGACACATTATGGCTACACCTTC.

This clone showed up just a few times. The chain joins TRBV6-5 to TRBJ2-5; tentative D call: TRBD1 (6 bases). The germline gives CDR1 MNHEY, CDR2 SVGAGI. V lost 5 bases and J 5 bases, leaving 18 bases between the germline ends. The CDR3 length is 15 residues. CDR3 nucleotides: TGTGCCAGCAGTCTCGGGTGGGGGCTCCGGGAGACCCAGTACTTC. This gives the protein CASSLGWGLRETQYF.

The CDR3 DNA reads as TGTGCCAGCATTCAGGACAGGGACACAGATACGCAGTATTTT. It codes for CASIQDRDTDTQYF. V is TRBV7-9 and J is TRBJ2-3; 8 nucleotides line up with TRBD1. V was clipped by 7 bases and J by 2 bases; unmatched bases: 5. The CDR3 has 14 amino acids. The germline gives CDR1 SEHNR, CDR2 FQNEAQ (reference sequence).

The chain employs TRBV3-1 (or the pseudogene TRBV3-2) and TRBJ1-1, with D possibly matching TRBD1 (5 bases). Trimming pared 1 base from V and 4 bases from J, leaving 13 bases between. CDR3 length: 15 residues. Looked up from germline, CDR1 is LGHDT and CDR2 is YNNKEL (reference sequence). The CDR3 bases are TGTGCCAGCAGCCAAGTTAGTAGCGGGACCACTGAAGCTTTCTTT. Translating it yields CASSQVSSGTTEAFF.

This clone was seen a few times. This chain joins TRBV5-1 and TRBJ1-1; a possible D gene is TRBD1 (6 bases). V shed 0 bases and J shed 1 base, with 10 bases lying between them. Germline lookup yields CDR1 SGHRS and CDR2 YFSETQ. The CDR3 runs 15 residues. In DNA form, the CDR3 reads TGCGCCAGCAGCTTGGCCGGGACACAGAACACTGAAGCTTTCTTT. Protein: CASSLAGTQNTEAFF. The full variable domain, completed using reference TRBV5-1 and TRBJ1-1, is KAGVTQTPRYLIKTRGQQVTLSCSPISGHRSVSWYQQTPGQGLQFLFEYFSETQRNKGNFPGRFSGRQFSNSRSEMNVSTLELGDSALYLCASSLAGTQNTEAFFGQGTRLTVV.

The chain is built from TRBV7-3 and TRBJ2-1, with 7 bases aligning to TRBD2. This CDR3 has 16 amino acids. In germline, CDR1 is SGHTA, CDR2 FQGTGA. The V and J ends lost 4 bases and 4 bases, in that order; junction bases with no gene match: 10. The CDR3 coding sequence is TGTGCCAGCAGCTCCCCGAGGGCTAGCGGTTACAATGAGCAGTTCTTC. Translated, it gives CASSSPRASGYNEQFF.

DNA of the CDR3: TGTGCCAGCAGTTACGGCTCAAGCTCTGGAAACACCATATATTTT. Its protein is CASSYGSSSGNTIYF. The rearrangement uses TRBV6-6 and TRBJ1-3; no clear D. The germline CDR1 and CDR2 sequences are MNHNY and SVGAGI (reference sequence). This CDR3 comprises 15 residues. The V end was cut by 2 bases, the J end by 0 bases, with 8 bases between.

V is TRBV14 and J is TRBJ1-2, with D maybe TRBD1 (5 bases). The CDR3 is 15 residues long. CDR1 is SGHDN, CDR2 FVKESK, per germline. With 3 bases removed from V and 0 bases from J, the gap between germline ends came to 11 bases. In DNA, the CDR3 is TGTGCCAGCAGCCATGTCGGCAGGGCTAACTATGGCTACACCTTC. Translation: CASSHVGRANYGYTF.

The DNA for the CDR3 is TGTGCCAGCAGTTGGCTAGCCCGGGACGAGCAGTACTTC. Residues: CASSWLARDEQYF. The J gene is TRBJ2-7, the V gene TRBV6-1; D possibly corresponds to TRBD2 (5 bases). V dropped 5 bases and J dropped 5 bases, with 13 bases sitting between them. The CDR3 spans 13 residues. CDR1 is MNHNS and CDR2 is SASEGT in the germline V gene.

The chain employs TRBV15 and TRBJ1-2, with TRBD1 as a possible D gene (6 bases). The length of the CDR3 is 14 residues. Between the trimmed V and J ends, which lost 0 bases and 4 bases, there was a span of 9 bases. The germline V gene has CDR1 LNHNV and CDR2 YYDKDF (reference sequence). CDR3 DNA sequence: TGTGCCACCAGCAGAGAGACAGGAGTCTATGGCTACACCTTC. Its translation is CATSRETGVYGYTF.

The V gene is TRBV30, the J gene TRBJ1-6; unclear D gene. The germline V and J ends were trimmed by 4 bases and 9 bases, with 13 bases remaining between them. Germline V gives CDR1 GTSNPN, CDR2 SVGIG (reference sequence). The CDR3 spans 13 residues. Written as DNA, the CDR3 is TGTGCCTGGACCCGGAGTCTCGGTTCACCCCTCCACTTT. It specifies CAWTRSLGSPLHF.

The chain combines TRBV5-6 with TRBJ2-1; 12 bases match TRBD2. Unmatched junction bases numbered 11, after V lost 4 bases and J lost 12 bases. The CDR3 spans 15 residues. Germline assignment: CDR1 SGHDT and CDR2 YYEEEE. Here the CDR3 reads CASSPTSGGPLSQFF. The DNA for the CDR3 is TGTGCCAGCAGCCCGACTAGCGGGGGACCTCTATCGCAGTTCTTC.

This chain links TRBV11-2 with TRBJ2-1; TRBD1 might be the D (6 bases). The CDR3 totals 17 residues. Germline V gene sequence: CDR1 SGHAT, CDR2 FQNNGV. V was shortened by 3 bases and J by 1 base, with 16 bases between the two germline ends. The CDR3 loop reads CASSFRLRGGSYNEQFF. The CDR3 DNA follows: TGTGCCAGCAGCTTCCGTCTCAGGGGTGGGTCCTACAATGAGCAGTTCTTC. The complete variable domain, with remaining parts taken from reference TRBV11-2 and TRBJ2-1, reads EAGVAQSPRYKIIEKRQSVAFWCNPISGHATLYWYQQILGQGPKLLIQFQNNGVVDDSQLPKDRFSAERLKGVDSTLKIQPAKLEDSAVYLCASSFRLRGGSYNEQFFGPGTRLTVL.

This sequence joins TRBV6-5 and TRBJ1-1; perhaps TRBD1 as D (5 bases). The CDR3 totals 13 residues. The germline gives CDR1 MNHEY, CDR2 SVGAGI. CDR3 protein: CASKRTRLAEAFF. The CDR3 bases are TGTGCTTCGAAAAGGACACGGTTAGCTGAAGCTTTCTTT.

This rearrangement joins TRBV27 to TRBJ1-5, with TRBD1 identical over 7 bases. Germline CDR1 MNHEY, CDR2 SMNVEV (reference sequence). The CDR3 is 15 residues long. Trimming cost V 5 bases and J 2 bases; bases outside gene matches: 6. The CDR3 sequence: CASSQGVYGNQPQHF. In DNA form, the CDR3 reads TGTGCCAGCAGTCAGGGGGTTTACGGCAATCAGCCCCAGCATTTT.

This rearrangement joins TRBV9 to TRBJ1-2; D is uncertain. Germline values: CDR1 SGDLS, CDR2 YYNGEE. The CDR3 is 11 amino acids. The V and J ends lost 3 bases and 3 bases respectively, with 3 bases between them. The CDR3 region has the DNA TGTGCCAGCAGCGCCTACTATGGCTACACCTTC. It translates to CASSAYYGYTF.

The V gene is TRBV11-2, the J gene TRBJ2-7, with D hard to call. The CDR3 runs 13 residues. V shed 2 bases and J shed 2 bases, with 7 bases lying between them. Germline V gives CDR1 SGHAT, CDR2 FQNNGV. This chain's CDR3 is CASSLSAAYEQYF. The CDR3 DNA is TGTGCCAGCAGCTTAAGCGCGGCCTACGAGCAGTACTTC.

The rearrangement joins TRBV27 to TRBJ2-2, with D possibly TRBD1 on 6 matching bases. Germline V CDR1 and CDR2: MNHEY, SMNVEV (reference sequence). Trimming shortened V by 2 bases and J by 3 bases, and 16 bases separated the two germline ends. The CDR3 extends over 17 amino acids. The CDR3 sequence is CASSLKVDRQYTGELFF. The CDR3 DNA sequence: TGTGCCAGCAGTTTAAAGGTAGACAGGCAGTACACCGGGGAGCTGTTTTTT.

V is TRBV19 and J is TRBJ1-5; maybe TRBD1 (5 bases). The CDR3 runs to 13 residues. Per germline, CDR1 LNHDA and CDR2 SQIVND (reference sequence). The germline V and J ends were trimmed by 7 bases and 3 bases, with 10 bases remaining between them. This chain's CDR3 is CASTQVNNQPQHF. The CDR3 coding sequence is TGTGCCAGTACACAGGTTAACAATCAGCCCCAGCATTTT.